This entry concerns a single TCR beta chain. Its antigen target is currently unknown. The input lacks base qualities; no much larger clone sits a single base away. The source of the sample is a study of pediatric ulcerative colitis (dated 2019 in TCRdb). Turning to the overall study: Nine newly diagnosed, treatment-naive pediatric ulcerative colitis patients and four non-IBD control children each provided paired blood and rectal samples. Results the study describes overall, beyond this receptor: A couple of rectal CDR3 clonotypes were found in every ulcerative colitis patient but in no control. Rectal pinch biopsies may have included blood-derived T cells, especially in patients with overt colitis. Autologous blood-rectal clonal overlap was significantly higher in ulcerative colitis patients than in controls, suggesting increased T cell trafficking to inflamed tissue. The healthy control group was small, with only a handful of individuals. Features of the rectal repertoire distinguished controls, mild-moderate colitis patients and acute severe colitis patients, and in acute severe colitis, rectal diversity was reduced because of clonal expansions. Repertoires were derived from total lymphocyte DNA, so rare subsets such as regulatory T cells may have patterns not reflected. For technical reasons, blood samples from two patients gave substantially fewer templates, and these samples were excluded from the blood-rectal overlap analysis.

The germline V gene sets CDR1 to SNHLY and CDR2 to FYNNEI. CDR3 length: 16 amino acids, cysteine to phenylalanine. CDR3 DNA only is kept here, 48 bases in frame from base 1. Trimming accounts for 4 bases at V and 2 bases at J, while the number of junction bases matched to no gene is 9. Rearranged CDR3 beta regions were amplified from genomic DNA with multiplex V and J primers using the immunoSEQ TRB Survey service. To keep sequencing depth the same across samples, survey-level depth of up to 500,000 reads per sample was applied. The libraries were purified and pooled, then sequenced using Illumina technology. The paper's data handling went like this. Productive clonality, sample overlap, pairwise scatters, CDR3 beta length, V/D/J gene usage and productiveness were all assessed with the immunoSEQ online tools. Calculated diversity was defined as the number of unique rearrangements divided by total templates, multiplied by 100, and Shannon and Simpson indices were computed as well. For principal component analysis, Z-score normalized data were analyzed with the R prcomp function and the ggbiplot package. Morisita's index was used to quantify blood-rectal clonal overlap within each subject. TCRdb carries this immuneACCESS record with in-frame sequences only. Its versions omit some clonotypes, under half of them owing to an unresolved V gene in the studies checked, with the rest unexplained. From that table come the V and J calls and clone size; the DNA was used to work out D and trimming. The sample table holds over 10,000 clones, of which roughly four fifths were seen once. Clones ranked in the top ten supply under 5.5% of the sample.

During colonoscopy, one to two rectal pinch biopsies were obtained for research purposes. In controls, colonoscopy was performed for suspected IBD, macroscopically and histologically normal endoscopy was observed, and no IBD diagnosis was made within the following year. Before DNA was isolated, the rectal biopsies underwent proteinase K digestion. The Wizard kit (Promega) was used to extract genomic DNA from blood and intestinal samples. This clonotype was sampled from a boy younger than 18 who was a control in a study of pediatric ulcerative colitis. Rearrangement joined TRBV2 to TRBJ2-7, and 9 bases in between align with TRBD1. Input material: gut tissue. The nucleotides read TGTGCCAGCAGTGCAATACCGGGACAGGGAACCTACGAGCAGTACTTC. Its protein is CASSAIPGQGTYEQYF.